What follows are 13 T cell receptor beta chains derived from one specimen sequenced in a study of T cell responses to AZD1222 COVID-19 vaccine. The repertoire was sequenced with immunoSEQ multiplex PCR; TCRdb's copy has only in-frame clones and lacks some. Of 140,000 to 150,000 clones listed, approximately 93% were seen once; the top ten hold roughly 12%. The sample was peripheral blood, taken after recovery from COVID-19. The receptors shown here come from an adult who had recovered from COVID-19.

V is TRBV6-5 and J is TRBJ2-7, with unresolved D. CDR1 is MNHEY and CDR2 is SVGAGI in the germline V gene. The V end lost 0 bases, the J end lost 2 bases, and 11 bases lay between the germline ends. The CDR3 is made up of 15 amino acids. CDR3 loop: CASSYSKSATYEQYF. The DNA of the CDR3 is TGTGCCAGCAGTTACTCAAAAAGCGCAACCTACGAGCAGTACTTC.

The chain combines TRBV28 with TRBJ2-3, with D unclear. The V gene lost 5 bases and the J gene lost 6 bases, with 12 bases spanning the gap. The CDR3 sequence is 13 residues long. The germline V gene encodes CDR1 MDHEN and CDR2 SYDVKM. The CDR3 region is CASSPRFLDTQYF. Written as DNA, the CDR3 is TGTGCCAGCAGTCCCCGATTCCTTGATACGCAGTATTTT.

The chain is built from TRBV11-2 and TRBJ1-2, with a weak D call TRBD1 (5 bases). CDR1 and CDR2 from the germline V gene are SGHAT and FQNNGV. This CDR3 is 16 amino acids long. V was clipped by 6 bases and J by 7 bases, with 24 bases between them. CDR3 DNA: TGTGCCAGCAGAAACCTCAAGACAGCCTCGCTGTCTGGCTACACCTTC. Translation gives CASRNLKTASLSGYTF.

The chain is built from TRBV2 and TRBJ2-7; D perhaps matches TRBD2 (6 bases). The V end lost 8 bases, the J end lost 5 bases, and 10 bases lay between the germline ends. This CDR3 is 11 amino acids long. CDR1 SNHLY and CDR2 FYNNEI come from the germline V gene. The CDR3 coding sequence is TGTGCCAGCCGGGGACTCCACGAGCAGTACTTC. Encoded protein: CASRGLHEQYF.

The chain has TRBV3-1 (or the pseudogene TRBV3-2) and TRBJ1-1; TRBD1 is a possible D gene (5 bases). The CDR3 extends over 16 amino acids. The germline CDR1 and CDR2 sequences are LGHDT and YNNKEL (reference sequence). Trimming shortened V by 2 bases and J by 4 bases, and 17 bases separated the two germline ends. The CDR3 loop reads CASSQRGNFLGTEAFF. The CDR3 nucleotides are TGTGCCAGCAGCCAAAGGGGTAACTTTTTGGGCACTGAAGCTTTCTTT.

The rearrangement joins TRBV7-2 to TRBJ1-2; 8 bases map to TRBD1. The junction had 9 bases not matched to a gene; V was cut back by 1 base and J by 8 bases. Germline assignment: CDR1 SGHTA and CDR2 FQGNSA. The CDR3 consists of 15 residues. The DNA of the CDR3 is TGTGCCAGCAGCTTAGTTGGGACAGGCCAACGAGGCTACACCTTC. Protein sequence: CASSLVGTGQRGYTF.

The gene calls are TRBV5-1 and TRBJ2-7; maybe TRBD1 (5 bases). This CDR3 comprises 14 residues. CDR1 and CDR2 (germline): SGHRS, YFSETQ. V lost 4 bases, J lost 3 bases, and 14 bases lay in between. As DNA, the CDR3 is TGCGCCAGCAGCCCCTGGGGCAGCAACTACGAGCAGTACTTC. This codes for CASSPWGSNYEQYF.

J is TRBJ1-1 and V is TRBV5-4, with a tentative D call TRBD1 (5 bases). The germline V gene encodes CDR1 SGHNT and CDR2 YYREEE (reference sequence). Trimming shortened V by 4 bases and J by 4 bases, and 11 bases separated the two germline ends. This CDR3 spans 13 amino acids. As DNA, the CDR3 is TGTGCCAGCAGCCAGGGTTCGGGCACTGAAGCTTTCTTT. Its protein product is CASSQGSGTEAFF. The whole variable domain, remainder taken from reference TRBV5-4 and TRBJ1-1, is ETGVTQSPTHLIKTRGQQVTLRCSSQSGHNTVSWYQQALGQGPQFIFQYYREEENGRGNFPPRFSGLQFPNYSSELNVNALELDDSALYLCASSQGSGTEAFFGQGTRLTVV.

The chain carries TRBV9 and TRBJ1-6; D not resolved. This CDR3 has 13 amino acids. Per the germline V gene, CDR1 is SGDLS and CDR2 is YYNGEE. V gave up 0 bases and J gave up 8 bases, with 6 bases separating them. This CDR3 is CASSVGLDSPLHF. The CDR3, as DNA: TGTGCCAGCAGCGTAGGGCTGGATTCACCCCTCCACTTT.

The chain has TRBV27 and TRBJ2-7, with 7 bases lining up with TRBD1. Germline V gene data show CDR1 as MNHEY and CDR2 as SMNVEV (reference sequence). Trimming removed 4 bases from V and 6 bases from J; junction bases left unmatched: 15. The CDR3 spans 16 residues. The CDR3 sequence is CASSYLSPDRIREQYF. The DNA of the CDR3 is TGTGCCAGCAGTTATTTGAGCCCGGACAGGATACGCGAGCAGTACTTC.

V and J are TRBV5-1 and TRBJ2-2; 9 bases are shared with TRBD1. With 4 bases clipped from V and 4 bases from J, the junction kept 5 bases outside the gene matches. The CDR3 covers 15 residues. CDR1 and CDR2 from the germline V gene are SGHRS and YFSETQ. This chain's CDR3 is CASSTRQGGTGELFF. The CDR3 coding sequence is TGCGCCAGCAGCACAAGACAGGGGGGCACCGGGGAGCTGTTTTTT.

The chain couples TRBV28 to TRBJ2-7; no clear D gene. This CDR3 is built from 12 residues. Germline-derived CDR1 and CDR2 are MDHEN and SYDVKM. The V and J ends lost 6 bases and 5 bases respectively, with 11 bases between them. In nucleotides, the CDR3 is TGTGCCAGCAGCGAAAGTCGGGACGAGCAGTACTTC. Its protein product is CASSESRDEQYF.

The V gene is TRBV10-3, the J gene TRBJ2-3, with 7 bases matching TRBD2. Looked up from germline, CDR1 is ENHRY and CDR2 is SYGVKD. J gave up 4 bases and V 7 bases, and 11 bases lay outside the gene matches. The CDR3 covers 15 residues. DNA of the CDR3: TGTGCCATCATGTTCGGCGGGAGTAAGGCAGATACGCAGTATTTT. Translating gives CAIMFGGSKADTQYF.